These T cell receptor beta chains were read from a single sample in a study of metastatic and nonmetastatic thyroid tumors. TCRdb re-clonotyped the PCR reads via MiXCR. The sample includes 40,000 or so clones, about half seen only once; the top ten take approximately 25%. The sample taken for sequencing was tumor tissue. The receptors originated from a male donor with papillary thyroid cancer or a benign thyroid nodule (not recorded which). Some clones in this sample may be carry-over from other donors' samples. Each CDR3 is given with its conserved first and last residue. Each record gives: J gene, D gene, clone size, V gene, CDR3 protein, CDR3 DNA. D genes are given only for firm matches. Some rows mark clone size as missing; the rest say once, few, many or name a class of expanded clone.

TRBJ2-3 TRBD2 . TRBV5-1 CASSSLGPIAGGADTQYF TGCGCCAGCAGCTCCCTAGGGCCTATAGCGGGAGGGGCAGATACGCAGTATTTT
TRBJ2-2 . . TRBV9 CASSPRGNTLRELFF TGTGCCAGCAGCCCCCGAGGGAACACCCTGAGGGAGCTGTTTTTT
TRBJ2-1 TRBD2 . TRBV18 CASSPGAGETNEQFF TGTGCCAGCTCACCAGGAGCGGGAGAGACCAATGAGCAGTTCTTC
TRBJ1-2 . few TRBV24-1 CATSEQGYGYTF TGTGCCACCAGTGAGCAGGGGTATGGCTACACCTTC
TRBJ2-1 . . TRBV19 CATWGSGPRTPFF TGTGCCACGTGGGGATCGGGACCCCGAACCCCGTTCTTC
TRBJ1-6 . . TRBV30 CAWSGGVRNSPLHF TGTGCCTGGAGCGGGGGAGTTCGGAATTCACCCCTCCACTTT
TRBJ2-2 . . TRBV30 CAWSVGVRLTGGELFF TGTGCCTGGAGTGTAGGTGTCCGACTGACAGGAGGGGAGCTGTTTTTT
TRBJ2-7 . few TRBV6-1 CASSGDTPARPYF TGTGCCAGCAGTGGGGACACTCCGGCCCGCCCGTACTTC
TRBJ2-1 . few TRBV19 CASSEVGRGNEQFF TGTGCCAGTAGTGAGGTAGGACGGGGCAATGAGCAGTTCTTC
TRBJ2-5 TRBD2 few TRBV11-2 CASSSTSGFQETQYF TGTGCCAGCAGCTCGACTAGCGGGTTCCAAGAGACCCAGTACTTC
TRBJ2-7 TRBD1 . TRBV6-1 CASSQQTGGASYEQYF TGTGCCAGCAGCCAGCAAACAGGGGGCGCCTCCTACGAGCAGTACTTC
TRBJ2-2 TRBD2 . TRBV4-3 CASSQGPVGRMSIGELFF TGCGCCAGCAGCCAAGGTCCCGTCGGGAGGATGTCGATCGGGGAGCTGTTTTTT
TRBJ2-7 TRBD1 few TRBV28 CALRGTGVYEQYF TGTGCCCTCAGGGGGACAGGGGTATACGAGCAGTACTTC
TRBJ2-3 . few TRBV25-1 CASSELGALSTDTQYF TGTGCCAGCAGTGAATTGGGGGCCCTTAGCACAGATACGCAGTATTTT
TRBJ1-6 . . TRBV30 CAWSVSGPSPLHF TGTGCCTGGAGTGTATCGGGACCTTCACCCCTCCACTTT
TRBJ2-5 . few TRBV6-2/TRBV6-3 CASSYTSLETQYF TGTGCCAGCAGTTACACCAGTTTAGAGACCCAGTACTTC
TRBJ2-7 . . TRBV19 CASSRDRGEQYF TGTGCCAGTAGTAGGGACCGAGGCGAGCAGTACTTC
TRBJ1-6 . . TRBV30 CAWSAGDNSPLHF TGTGCCTGGAGTGCGGGGGATAATTCACCCCTCCACTTT
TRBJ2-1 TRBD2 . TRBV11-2 CASSLKSGSFNEQFF TGTGCCAGCAGCTTGAAAAGCGGGAGTTTTAATGAGCAGTTCTTC
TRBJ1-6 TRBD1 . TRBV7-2 CASSLARTGGNSPLHF TGTGCCAGCAGCTTAGCGCGGACAGGGGGTAATTCACCCCTCCACTTT
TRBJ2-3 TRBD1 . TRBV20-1 CSAMTGGDTQYF TGCAGTGCTATGACAGGGGGAGATACGCAGTATTTT
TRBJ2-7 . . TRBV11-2 CASSLDSEAYEQYF TGTGCCAGCAGCTTAGATTCGGAGGCCTACGAGCAGTACTTC
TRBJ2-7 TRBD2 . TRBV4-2 CASRHTGLGVYEQYF TGTGCCAGCAGACATACGGGACTAGGCGTTTACGAGCAGTACTTC
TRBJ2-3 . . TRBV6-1 CASSARGTDTQYF TGTGCCAGCAGTGCTAGGGGCACAGATACGCAGTATTTT
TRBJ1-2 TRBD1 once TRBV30 CAWSPRQGANYGYTF TGTGCCTGGAGTCCTCGACAGGGGGCGAACTATGGCTACACCTTC
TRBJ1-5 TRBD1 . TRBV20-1 CSAGGQGAQPQHF TGCAGTGCTGGAGGACAGGGGGCACAGCCCCAGCATTTT
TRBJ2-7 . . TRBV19 CASRGDWALGEQYF TGTGCCAGTAGGGGGGACTGGGCGTTGGGCGAGCAGTACTTC
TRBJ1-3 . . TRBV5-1 CASSLAELSGNTIYF TGCGCCAGCAGCTTGGCGGAACTCTCTGGAAACACCATATATTTT
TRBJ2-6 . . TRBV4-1 CASSQEEGRGANVLTF TGCGCCAGCAGCCAAGAAGAAGGGCGTGGGGCCAACGTCCTGACTTTC
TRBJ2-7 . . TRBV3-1 CASSQGREGLEQYF TGTGCCAGCAGCCAAGGTAGGGAAGGACTCGAGCAGTACTTC
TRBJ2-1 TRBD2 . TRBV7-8 CASSSLAGVGNEQFF TGTGCCAGCAGCTCATTAGCGGGAGTCGGCAATGAGCAGTTCTTC
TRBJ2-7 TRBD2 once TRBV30 CAWSLAGGGEQYF TGTGCCTGGAGTCTAGCGGGAGGTGGAGAGCAGTACTTC
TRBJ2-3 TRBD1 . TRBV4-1 CASSQGRGTDTQYF TGCGCCAGCAGCCAAGGCAGGGGGACAGATACGCAGTATTTT
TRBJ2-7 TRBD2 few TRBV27 CASSPLPGGTSGRDEQYF TGTGCCAGCAGTCCACTCCCCGGTGGGACTAGCGGGAGGGACGAGCAGTACTTC
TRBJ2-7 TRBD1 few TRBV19 CASGIGQGTSYEQYF TGTGCCAGTGGAATCGGACAGGGAACCTCCTACGAGCAGTACTTC
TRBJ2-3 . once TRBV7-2 CASSSSYTDTQYF TGTGCCAGCAGCTCGTCATACACAGATACGCAGTATTTT
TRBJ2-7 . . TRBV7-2 CASSLATAYEQYF TGTGCCAGCAGCTTAGCGACAGCCTACGAGCAGTACTTC
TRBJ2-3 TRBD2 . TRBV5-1 CASRWTSGSGDTQYF TGCGCCAGCAGGTGGACTAGCGGGAGTGGAGATACGCAGTATTTT
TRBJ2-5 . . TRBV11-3 CASSPLEGCRTTQYF TGTGCCAGCAGCCCCTTAGAGGGGTGTAGGACGACCCAGTACTTC
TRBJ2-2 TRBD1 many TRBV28 CASSSYPGTENTGELFF TGTGCCAGCAGTTCCTACCCCGGGACAGAGAACACCGGGGAGCTGTTTTTT
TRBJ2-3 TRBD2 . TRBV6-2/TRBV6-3 CASRAFLTTSGIQGTDTQYF TGTGCCAGCAGAGCCTTCTTAACAACTAGCGGGATTCAGGGCACAGATACGCAGTATTTT
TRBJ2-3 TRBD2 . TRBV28 CASSLLAGEGNTDTQYF TGTGCCAGCAGTTTACTAGCGGGAGAAGGAAACACAGATACGCAGTATTTT
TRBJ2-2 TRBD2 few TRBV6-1 CASRTTSDTGELFF TGTGCCAGCAGAACAACTAGCGACACCGGGGAGCTGTTTTTT
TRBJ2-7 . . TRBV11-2 CASSLVGVGPGSEQYF TGTGCCAGCAGCTTAGTCGGGGTCGGTCCTGGGTCCGAGCAGTACTTC